This T cell receptor (beta chain) was found in a study of blood T cell repertoires in COVID-19. On the study more broadly: Collection of acute and convalescent COVID-19 samples took place in the United States, Italy and Spain. T cells, B-cell-depleted T cells, or PBMCs supplied cDNA or gDNA.

The V gene's germline CDR1 is GTSNPN and CDR2 SVGIG (reference sequence). V lost 1 base and J lost 4, with 10 bases in between. The CDR3 is 13 residues long. As originally analysed: Quantification of nucleated cells was approximated via reference gene primer amplification. Libraries were prepared by immunoSEQ multiplex PCR; TCRdb keeps only in-frame clonotypes and omits some of them. That table is the source of V, J and clone size, and D and trimming were worked out from the DNA. The sample lists approximately 170,000 clones; 88% were seen once. This TCR was recovered from a middle-aged man who had recovered from COVID-19. V usage is TRBV30 and J usage is TRBJ1-2; TRBD1 might be the D (6 bases). Sequenced input: peripheral blood. The CDR3 here is CAWSADRGYGYTF. The CDR3 region has the DNA TGTGCCTGGAGTGCGGACAGAGGCTATGGCTACACCTTC.